This TCR beta chain comes out of a study of OX40 agonist ivuxolimab in advanced cancers. For the study in its entirety: Ivuxolimab, which targeted the costimulatory receptor OX40 (CD134), was an agonistic, fully human IgG2 monoclonal antibody. Intravenous ivuxolimab was administered to patients every 2 weeks at six dose levels: 0.01, 0.1, 0.3, 1.5, 3 and 10 mg/kg. Of the approximately 54 dose-escalation patients, hepatocellular carcinoma was present in 19, melanoma in around 15, renal cell carcinoma in 9 and head and neck cancer in 9. In the dose-escalation cohort, around four fifths of patients were male, and the mean age was approximately 60 years with a range of about 20 to 79. Patients were allowed to have had prior anti-PD-1, anti-PD-L1 or anti-CTLA-4 therapy, and approximately 41% of the dose-escalation patients had previously received checkpoint inhibitors. Partial responses were achieved by three dose-escalation patients, of whom one had hepatocellular carcinoma and two had cutaneous melanoma. Peripheral TCRbeta sequencing was intended to test whether TCR sequence diversity was altered and clonal T-cell expansion was caused by ivuxolimab. The paper reports the monotherapy dose-escalation portion (N ≈ 50 patients) of the phase I ivuxolimab trial.

The study at large found these results: Low levels of normalized T-cell clonal expansion were also shown by some nonresponding patients. In partial responders in the 0.1-3.0 mg/kg groups, normalized peripheral clonal expansion was found to be among the lowest, especially among CD8+ T cells. At doses of 0.1 to 3.0 mg/kg, clonal expansion of both CD4+ and CD8+ blood T cells was observed from baseline to week 6. After ivuxolimab, expanded clones were on average more numerous among CD8+ T cells than among CD4+ T cells. The antigen specificity of the peripheral T cells that underwent clonal expansion was not determined.

Note on this clone: Its recognized antigen is unknown. No much larger clonotype is one base removed from it; base qualities were not supplied.

Genomic DNA was extracted from sorted cells for sequencing of the TCRbeta CDR3 region. The immunoSEQ Assay was used to sequence the TCRbeta CDR3 regions. TCRdb retrieved this table from immuneACCESS and kept in-frame rearrangements only. Not all clones are present; in checked studies, unresolved V genes account for under half, and no reason is known for the remainder. A total of roughly 77,000 clones appear in this sample, under 85% of them only once. Around 0.51% of the sample is taken by the ten largest. The trial excluded patients who had a history of autoimmune disease or who were on systemic immunosuppression. Peripheral blood for TCR sequencing was collected from all dose cohorts at baseline, on cycle 4 day 1, and on cycle 7 day 1. Samples came from an open-label, multicenter, first-in-human phase I dose-escalation trial of ivuxolimab. The trial enrolled adults with locally advanced or metastatic head and neck squamous cell, hepatocellular, melanoma or renal cell carcinoma. Before TCR sequencing, CD4+ T cells and CD8+ T cells from peripheral blood were sorted into separate populations.

The clonotype was recovered from an adult with an advanced solid tumor such as melanoma, head and neck, liver or kidney cancer. Source: CD4+ or CD8+ T cells sorted from blood, taken in a trial of the OX40 agonist ivuxolimab.

The CDR3 here reads CASSDLADSYNEQFF. Here is the DNA: TGTGCCAGCAGTGACCTAGCGGACTCCTACAATGAGCAGTTCTTC. Rearrangement joined TRBV6-1 to TRBJ2-1; TRBD2 matches 7 bases in the middle. Based on the germline V gene, the CDR1 and CDR2 sequences are MNHNS and SASEGT. The V end gives up 3 bases and the J end 0 bases, leaving 2 bases in the junction not matched to a gene. The CDR3 spans 15 residues, from the cysteine through the phenylalanine. The only DNA kept is the CDR3, 45 bases in frame from the first base.